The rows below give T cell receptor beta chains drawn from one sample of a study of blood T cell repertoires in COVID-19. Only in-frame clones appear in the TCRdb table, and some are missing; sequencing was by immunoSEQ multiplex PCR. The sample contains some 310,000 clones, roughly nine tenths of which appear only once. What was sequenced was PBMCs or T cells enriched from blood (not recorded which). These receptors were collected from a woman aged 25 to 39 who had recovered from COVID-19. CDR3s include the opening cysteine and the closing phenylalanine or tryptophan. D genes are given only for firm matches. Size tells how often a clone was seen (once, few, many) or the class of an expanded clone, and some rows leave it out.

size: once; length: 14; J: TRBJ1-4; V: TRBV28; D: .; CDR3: CASSLPQHNEKLFF; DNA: TGTGCCAGCAGTCTTCCACAACATAATGAAAAACTGTTTTTT
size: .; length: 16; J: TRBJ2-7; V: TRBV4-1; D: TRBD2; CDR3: CASSQDVRTSSSEQYF; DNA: TGCGCCAGCAGCCAAGATGTGCGGACTAGTTCTTCCGAGCAGTACTTC
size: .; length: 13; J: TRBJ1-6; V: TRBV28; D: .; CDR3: CASSPDGNSPLHF; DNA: TGTGCCAGCAGTCCCGACGGGAATTCACCCCTCCACTTT
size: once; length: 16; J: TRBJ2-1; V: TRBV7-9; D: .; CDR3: CASSPRGGLIYNEQFF; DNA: TGTGCCAGCAGCCCCCGGGGAGGTCTCATCTACAATGAGCAGTTCTTC
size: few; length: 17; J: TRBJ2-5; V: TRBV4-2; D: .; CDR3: CASSQVRSLDFEETQYF; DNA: TGTGCCAGCAGCCAAGTTAGGTCCCTGGACTTTGAAGAGACCCAGTACTTC
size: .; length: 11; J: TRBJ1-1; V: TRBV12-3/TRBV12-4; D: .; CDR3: CASSLVAEAFF; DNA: TGTGCCAGCAGTTTAGTAGCTGAAGCTTTCTTT
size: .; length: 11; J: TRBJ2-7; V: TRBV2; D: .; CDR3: CASSVHYEQYF; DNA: TGTGCCAGCAGTGTTCACTACGAGCAGTACTTC
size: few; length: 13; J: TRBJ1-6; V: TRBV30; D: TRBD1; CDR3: CAWRGQGESPLHF; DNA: TGTGCCTGGAGGGGACAGGGAGAATCACCCCTCCACTTT
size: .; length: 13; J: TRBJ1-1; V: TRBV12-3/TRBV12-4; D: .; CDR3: CASLLGARAEAFF; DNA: TGTGCCAGCCTGCTTGGGGCCCGAGCTGAAGCTTTCTTT
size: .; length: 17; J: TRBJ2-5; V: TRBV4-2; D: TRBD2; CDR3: CASSQGGAGENQETQYF; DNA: TGTGCCAGCAGCCAAGGGGGAGCGGGAGAGAACCAAGAGACCCAGTACTTC
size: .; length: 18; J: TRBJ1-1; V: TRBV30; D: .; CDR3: CAWSTEQVTNGLNTEAFF; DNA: TGTGCCTGGAGCACGGAACAGGTAACAAACGGATTGAACACTGAAGCTTTCTTT
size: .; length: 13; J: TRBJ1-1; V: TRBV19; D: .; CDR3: CASEHGTLLEAFF; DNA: TGTGCCAGTGAACACGGGACACTCCTGGAAGCTTTCTTT
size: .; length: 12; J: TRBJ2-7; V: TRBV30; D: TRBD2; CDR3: CAWGYRGVEQYF; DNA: TGTGCCTGGGGCTACCGGGGGGTCGAGCAGTACTTC
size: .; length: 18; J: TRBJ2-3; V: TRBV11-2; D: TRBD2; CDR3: CASSLQQGLAGAWDTQYF; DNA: TGTGCCAGCAGCTTACAACAAGGACTAGCGGGAGCGTGGGATACGCAGTATTTT
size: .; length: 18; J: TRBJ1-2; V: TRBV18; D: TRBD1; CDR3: CASSPRSTGGASNYGYTF; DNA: TGTGCCAGCTCCCCCAGGTCTACAGGGGGCGCGTCGAACTATGGCTACACCTTC
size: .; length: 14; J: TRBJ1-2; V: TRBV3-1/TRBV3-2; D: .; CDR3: CASSQHPGDYGYTF; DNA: TGTGCCAGCAGCCAACATCCAGGGGACTATGGCTACACCTTC
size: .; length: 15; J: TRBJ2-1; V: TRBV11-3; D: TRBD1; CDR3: CASSLNRGHYNEQFF; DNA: TGTGCCAGCAGCTTAAACAGGGGGCACTACAATGAGCAGTTCTTC
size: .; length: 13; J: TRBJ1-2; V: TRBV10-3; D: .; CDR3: CAIREQLNYGYTF; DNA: TGTGCCATCAGGGAACAGCTAAACTATGGCTACACCTTC